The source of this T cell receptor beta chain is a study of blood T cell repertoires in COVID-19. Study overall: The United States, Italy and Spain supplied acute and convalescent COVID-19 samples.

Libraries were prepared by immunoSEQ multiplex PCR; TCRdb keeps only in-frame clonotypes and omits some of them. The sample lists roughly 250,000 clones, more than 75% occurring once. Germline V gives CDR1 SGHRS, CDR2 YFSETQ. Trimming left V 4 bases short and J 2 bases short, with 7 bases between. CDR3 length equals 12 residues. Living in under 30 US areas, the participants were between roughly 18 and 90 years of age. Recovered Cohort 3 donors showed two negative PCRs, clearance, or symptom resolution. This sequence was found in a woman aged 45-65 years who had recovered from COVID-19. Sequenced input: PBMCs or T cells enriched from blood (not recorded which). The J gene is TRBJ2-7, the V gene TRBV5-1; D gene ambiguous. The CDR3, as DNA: TGCGCCAGCAGCGAATCAGCCTACGAGCAGTACTTC. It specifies CASSESAYEQYF.